Described below is a single T cell receptor (beta chain) sequence and its context. As yet, its antigen is unknown. J was trimmed by 3 bases and V by 6 bases; bases with no gene match: 10. Germline V lookup: CDR1 DFQATT, CDR2 SNEGSKA (reference sequence). CDR3 size: 15 residues. Using its own MiXCR run on the 5' RACE reads, TCRdb lists one record per CDR3 protein. This table has 300,000 to 450,000 distinct CDR3 sequences, more than 25% appearing once. The sample belongs to a study of identical twins' blood T cells. The three twin pairs were reared together, likely meeting the same infections. General study points: Mainly, cloneset size products determined shared clonotypes, twins included. Twins shared more top CDR3 clonotypes than unrelated donors did.

This chain joins TRBV20-1 and TRBJ2-3; 9 positions agree with TRBD1. This receptor was identified in a woman aged 18 to 50 in good health. The sample taken for sequencing was PBMCs. CDR3 sequence reads: CSAGGGTGTTDTQYF. The CDR3 bases are TGCAGTGCAGGAGGGGGGACAGGGACGACAGATACGCAGTATTTT.